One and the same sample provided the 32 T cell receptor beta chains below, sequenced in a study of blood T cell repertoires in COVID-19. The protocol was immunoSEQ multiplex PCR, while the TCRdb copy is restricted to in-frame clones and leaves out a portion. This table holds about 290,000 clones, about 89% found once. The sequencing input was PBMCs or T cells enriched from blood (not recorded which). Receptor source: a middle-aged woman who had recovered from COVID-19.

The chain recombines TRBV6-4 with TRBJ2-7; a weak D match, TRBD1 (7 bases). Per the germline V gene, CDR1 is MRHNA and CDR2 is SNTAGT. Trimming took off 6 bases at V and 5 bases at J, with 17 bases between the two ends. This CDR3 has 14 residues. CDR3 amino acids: CASRSTGDFDEQYF. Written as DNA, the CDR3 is TGTGCCAGCAGGTCAACAGGGGACTTTGACGAGCAGTACTTC.

The CDR3 loop reads CATSRERQNTEAFF. The DNA for the CDR3 is TGTGCCACCAGCAGGGAACGACAGAACACTGAAGCTTTCTTT. The chain has TRBV15 and TRBJ1-1; D unclear. Germline lookup yields CDR1 LNHNV and CDR2 YYDKDF (reference sequence). V was pared by 3 bases and J by 1 base, with 9 bases between. The CDR3 loop spans 14 amino acids.

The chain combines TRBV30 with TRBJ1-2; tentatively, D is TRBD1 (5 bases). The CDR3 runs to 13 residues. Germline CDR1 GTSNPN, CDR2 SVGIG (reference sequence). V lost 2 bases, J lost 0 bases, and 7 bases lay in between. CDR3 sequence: CAWSTGSNYGYTF. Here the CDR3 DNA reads TGTGCCTGGAGTACAGGTTCTAACTATGGCTACACCTTC.

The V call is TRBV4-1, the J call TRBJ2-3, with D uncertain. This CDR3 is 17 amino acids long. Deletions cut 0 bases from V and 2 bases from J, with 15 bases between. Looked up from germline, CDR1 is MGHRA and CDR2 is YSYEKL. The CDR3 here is CASSQDSIRRITDTQYF. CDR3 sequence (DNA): TGCGCCAGCAGCCAAGATTCTATACGCCGTATCACAGATACGCAGTATTTT.

The DNA of the CDR3 is TGCGCCAGCAAAGAGCGGGAGGTCCGGGATACGCAGTATTTT. This encodes CASKEREVRDTQYF. The rearrangement links TRBV4-1 to TRBJ2-3, with 9 bases fitting TRBD2. Germline V gene sequence: CDR1 MGHRA, CDR2 YSYEKL. The length of the CDR3 is 14 residues. J was trimmed by 6 bases and V by 7 bases; bases with no gene match: 8.

CDR3 residues: CASSYGGQGRREQYF. CDR3 coding DNA: TGTGCCAGCAGTTACGGCGGACAGGGGCGGCGCGAGCAGTACTTC. The chain employs TRBV6-2 or TRBV6-3 and TRBJ2-7; TRBD1 agrees at 9 bases. CDR1 and CDR2 from the germline V gene are MNHEY and SVGEGT. V shed 2 bases, J shed 6 bases, and the junction held 8 bases outside the gene matches. The CDR3 covers 15 residues.

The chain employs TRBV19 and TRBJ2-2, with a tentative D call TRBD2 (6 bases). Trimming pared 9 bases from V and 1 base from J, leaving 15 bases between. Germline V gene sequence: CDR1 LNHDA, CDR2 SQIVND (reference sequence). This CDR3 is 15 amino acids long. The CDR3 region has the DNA TGTGCCAGCAACTTATACGGGGGGAACACCGGGGAGCTGTTTTTT. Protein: CASNLYGGNTGELFF.

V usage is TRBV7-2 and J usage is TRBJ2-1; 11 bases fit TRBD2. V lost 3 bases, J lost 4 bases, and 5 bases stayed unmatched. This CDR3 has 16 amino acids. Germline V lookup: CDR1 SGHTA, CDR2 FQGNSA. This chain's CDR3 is CASSFSGGVPYNEQFF. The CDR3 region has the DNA TGTGCCAGCAGCTTTAGCGGGGGGGTCCCTTACAATGAGCAGTTCTTC.

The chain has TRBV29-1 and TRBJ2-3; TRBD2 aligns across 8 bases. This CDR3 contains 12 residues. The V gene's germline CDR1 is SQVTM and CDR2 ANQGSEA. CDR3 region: CSVAGSADTQYF. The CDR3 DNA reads TGCAGTGTAGCGGGAAGTGCAGATACGCAGTATTTT.

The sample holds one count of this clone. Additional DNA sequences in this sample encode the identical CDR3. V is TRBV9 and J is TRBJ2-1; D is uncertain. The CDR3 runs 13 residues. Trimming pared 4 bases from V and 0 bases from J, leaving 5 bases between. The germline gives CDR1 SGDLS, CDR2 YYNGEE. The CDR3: CASSPRSYNEQFF. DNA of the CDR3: TGTGCCAGCAGCCCCCGCTCCTACAATGAGCAGTTCTTC.

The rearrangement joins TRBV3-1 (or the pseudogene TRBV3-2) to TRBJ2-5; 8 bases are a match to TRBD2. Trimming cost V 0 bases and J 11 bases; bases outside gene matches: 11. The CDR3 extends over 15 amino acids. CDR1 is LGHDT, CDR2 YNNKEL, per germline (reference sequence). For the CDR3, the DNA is TGTGCCAGCAGCCAAGACGCCAGCGGGAGTGGGAGTCAGTACTTC. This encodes CASSQDASGSGSQYF.

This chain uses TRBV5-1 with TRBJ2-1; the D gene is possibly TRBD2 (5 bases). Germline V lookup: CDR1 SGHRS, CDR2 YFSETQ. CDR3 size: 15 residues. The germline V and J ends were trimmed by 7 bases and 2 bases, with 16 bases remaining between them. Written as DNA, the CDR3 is TGCGCCAGCTCAATAGCGATCACGGCCTACAATGAGCAGTTCTTC. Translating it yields CASSIAITAYNEQFF.

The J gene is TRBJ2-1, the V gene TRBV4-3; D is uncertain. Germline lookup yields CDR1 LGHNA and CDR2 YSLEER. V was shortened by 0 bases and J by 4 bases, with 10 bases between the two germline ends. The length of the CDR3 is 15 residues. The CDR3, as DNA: TGCGCCAGCAGCCAAGAAAGCTTGACATACAATGAGCAGTTCTTC. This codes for CASSQESLTYNEQFF.

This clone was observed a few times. This CDR3 is CASSLDFLRAGNGYTF. The CDR3 region has the DNA TGTGCCAGCAGCTTAGATTTCCTTCGAGCAGGAAATGGCTACACCTTC. The rearrangement joins TRBV11-2 to TRBJ1-2, with D hard to call. Germline CDR1 is SGHAT and CDR2 is FQNNGV. The V and J ends lost 0 bases and 6 bases respectively, with 17 bases between them. The CDR3 runs to 16 residues.

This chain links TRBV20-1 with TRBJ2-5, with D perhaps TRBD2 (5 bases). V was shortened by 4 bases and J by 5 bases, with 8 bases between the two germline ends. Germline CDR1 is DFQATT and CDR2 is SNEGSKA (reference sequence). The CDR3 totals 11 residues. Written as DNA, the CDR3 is TGCAGTGCTAAAGACTATGAGACCCAGTACTTC. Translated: CSAKDYETQYF.

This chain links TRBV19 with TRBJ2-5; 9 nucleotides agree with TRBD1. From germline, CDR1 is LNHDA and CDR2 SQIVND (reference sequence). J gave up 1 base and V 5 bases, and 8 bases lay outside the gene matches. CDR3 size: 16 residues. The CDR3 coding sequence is TGTGCCAGTAGTGATACCGGGACAGGGACCCAAGAGACCCAGTACTTC. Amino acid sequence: CASSDTGTGTQETQYF.

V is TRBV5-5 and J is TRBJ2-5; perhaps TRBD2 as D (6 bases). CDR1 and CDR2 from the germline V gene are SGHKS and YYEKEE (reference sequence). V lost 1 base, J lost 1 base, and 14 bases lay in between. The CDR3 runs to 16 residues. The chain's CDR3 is CASSLTPSEFQETQYF. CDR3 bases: TGTGCCAGCAGCTTGACACCTAGCGAGTTCCAAGAGACCCAGTACTTC.

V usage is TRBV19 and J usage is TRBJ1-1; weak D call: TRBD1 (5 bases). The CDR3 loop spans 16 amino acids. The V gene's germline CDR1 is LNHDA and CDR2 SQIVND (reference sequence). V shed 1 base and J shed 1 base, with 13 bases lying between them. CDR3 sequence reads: CASSIARGVANTEAFF. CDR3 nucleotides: TGTGCCAGTAGTATAGCTCGGGGGGTGGCGAACACTGAAGCTTTCTTT. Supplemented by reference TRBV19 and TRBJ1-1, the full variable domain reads DGGITQSPKYLFRKEGQNVTLSCEQNLNHDAMYWYRQDPGQGLRLIYYSQIVNDFQKGDIAEGYSVSREKKESFPLTVTSAQKNPTAFYLCASSIARGVANTEAFFGQGTRLTVV.

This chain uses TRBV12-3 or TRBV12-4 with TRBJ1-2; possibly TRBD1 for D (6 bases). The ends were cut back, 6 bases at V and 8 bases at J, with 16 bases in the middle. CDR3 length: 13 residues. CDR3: CASSPTGSAGYTF. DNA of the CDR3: TGTGCCAGCAGCCCGACAGGTTCTGCCGGCTACACCTTC.

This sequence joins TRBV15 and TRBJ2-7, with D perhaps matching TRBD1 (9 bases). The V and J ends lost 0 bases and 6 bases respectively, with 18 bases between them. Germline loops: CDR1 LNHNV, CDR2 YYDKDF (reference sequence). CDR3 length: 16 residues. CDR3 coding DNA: TGTGCCACCAGCAGAGATAGGGACAGGGCGGGAGGCGAGCAGTACTTC. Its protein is CATSRDRDRAGGEQYF.

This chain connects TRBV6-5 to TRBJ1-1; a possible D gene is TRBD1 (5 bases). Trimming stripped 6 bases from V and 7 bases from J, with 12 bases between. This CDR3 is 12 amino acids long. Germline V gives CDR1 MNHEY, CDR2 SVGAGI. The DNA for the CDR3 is TGTGCCAGCAGATCTCCTAGGGGTGAAGCTTTCTTT. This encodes CASRSPRGEAFF.

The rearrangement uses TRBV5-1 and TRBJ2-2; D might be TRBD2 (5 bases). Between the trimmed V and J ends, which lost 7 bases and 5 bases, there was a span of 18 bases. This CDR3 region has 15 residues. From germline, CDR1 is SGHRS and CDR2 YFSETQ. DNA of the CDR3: TGCGCCAGCGCACGAGAGGGCCGAGGGACCGGGGAGCTGTTTTTT. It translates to CASAREGRGTGELFF.

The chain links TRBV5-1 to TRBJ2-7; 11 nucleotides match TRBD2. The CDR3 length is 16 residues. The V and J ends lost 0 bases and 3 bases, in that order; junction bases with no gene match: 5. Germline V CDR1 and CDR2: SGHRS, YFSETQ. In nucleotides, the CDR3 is TGCGCCAGCAGCTTGGGGTCCGGGACTAGCGGCTACGAGCAGTACTTC. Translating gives CASSLGSGTSGYEQYF.

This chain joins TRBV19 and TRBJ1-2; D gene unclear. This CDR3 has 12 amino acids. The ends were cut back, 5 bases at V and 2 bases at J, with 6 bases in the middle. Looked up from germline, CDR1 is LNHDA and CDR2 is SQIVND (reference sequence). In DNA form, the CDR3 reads TGTGCCAGTAGTTCGACAAACTATGGCTACACCTTC. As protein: CASSSTNYGYTF.

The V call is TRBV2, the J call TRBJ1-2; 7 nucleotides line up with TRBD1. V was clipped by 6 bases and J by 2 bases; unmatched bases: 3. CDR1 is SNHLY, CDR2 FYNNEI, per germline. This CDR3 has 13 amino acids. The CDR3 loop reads CASRLTGNYGYTF. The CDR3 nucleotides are TGTGCCAGCAGACTGACAGGGAACTATGGCTACACCTTC. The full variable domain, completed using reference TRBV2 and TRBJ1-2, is EPEVTQTPSHQVTQMGQEVILRCVPISNHLYFYWYRQILGQKVEFLVSFYNNEISEKSEIFDDQFSVERPDGSNFTLKIRSTKLEDSAMYFCASRLTGNYGYTFGSGTRLTVV.

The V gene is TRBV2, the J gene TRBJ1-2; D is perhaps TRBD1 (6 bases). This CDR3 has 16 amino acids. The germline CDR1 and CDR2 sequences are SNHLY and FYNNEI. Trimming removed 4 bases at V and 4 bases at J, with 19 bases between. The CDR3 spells CASSVGSGGASYGYTF. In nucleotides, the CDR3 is TGTGCCAGCAGTGTTGGTAGCGGGGGCGCGAGCTATGGCTACACCTTC.

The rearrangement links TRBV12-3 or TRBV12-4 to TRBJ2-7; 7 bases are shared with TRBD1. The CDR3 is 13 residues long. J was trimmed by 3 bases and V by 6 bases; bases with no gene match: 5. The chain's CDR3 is CASSKGQNYEQYF. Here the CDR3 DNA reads TGTGCCAGCAGCAAGGGACAGAACTACGAGCAGTACTTC.

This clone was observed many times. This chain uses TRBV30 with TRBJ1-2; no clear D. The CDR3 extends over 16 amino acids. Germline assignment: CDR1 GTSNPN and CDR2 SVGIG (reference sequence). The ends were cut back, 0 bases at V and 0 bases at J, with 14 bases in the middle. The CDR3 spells CAWSVGSGLANYGYTF. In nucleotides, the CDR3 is TGTGCCTGGAGTGTCGGCAGCGGACTCGCTAACTATGGCTACACCTTC.

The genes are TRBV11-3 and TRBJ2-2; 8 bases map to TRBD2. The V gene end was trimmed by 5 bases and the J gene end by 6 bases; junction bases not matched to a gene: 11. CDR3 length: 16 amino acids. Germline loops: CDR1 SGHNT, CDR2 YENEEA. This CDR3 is CASSPLRGGKAGELFF. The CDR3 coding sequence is TGTGCCAGCAGCCCCCTTCGGGGGGGAAAGGCCGGGGAGCTGTTTTTT.

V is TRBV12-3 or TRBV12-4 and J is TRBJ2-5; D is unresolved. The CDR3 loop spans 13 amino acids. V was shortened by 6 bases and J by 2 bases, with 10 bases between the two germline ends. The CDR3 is CASRPGSQETQYF. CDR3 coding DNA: TGTGCCAGCAGACCCGGGTCTCAAGAGACCCAGTACTTC.

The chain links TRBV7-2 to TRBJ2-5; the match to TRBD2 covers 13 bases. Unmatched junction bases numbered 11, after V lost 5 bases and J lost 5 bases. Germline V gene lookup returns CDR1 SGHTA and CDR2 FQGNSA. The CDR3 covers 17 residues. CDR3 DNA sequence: TGTGCCAGCAGCGTGACTAGCGGGGGGCCACCCGGGGAGACCCAGTACTTC. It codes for CASSVTSGGPPGETQYF.

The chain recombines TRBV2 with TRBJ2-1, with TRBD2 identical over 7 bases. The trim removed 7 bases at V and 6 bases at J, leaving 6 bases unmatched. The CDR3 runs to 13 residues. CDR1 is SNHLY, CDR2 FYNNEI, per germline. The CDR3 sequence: CASKAGWSNEQFF. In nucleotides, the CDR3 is TGTGCCAGCAAAGCGGGATGGTCCAATGAGCAGTTCTTC.